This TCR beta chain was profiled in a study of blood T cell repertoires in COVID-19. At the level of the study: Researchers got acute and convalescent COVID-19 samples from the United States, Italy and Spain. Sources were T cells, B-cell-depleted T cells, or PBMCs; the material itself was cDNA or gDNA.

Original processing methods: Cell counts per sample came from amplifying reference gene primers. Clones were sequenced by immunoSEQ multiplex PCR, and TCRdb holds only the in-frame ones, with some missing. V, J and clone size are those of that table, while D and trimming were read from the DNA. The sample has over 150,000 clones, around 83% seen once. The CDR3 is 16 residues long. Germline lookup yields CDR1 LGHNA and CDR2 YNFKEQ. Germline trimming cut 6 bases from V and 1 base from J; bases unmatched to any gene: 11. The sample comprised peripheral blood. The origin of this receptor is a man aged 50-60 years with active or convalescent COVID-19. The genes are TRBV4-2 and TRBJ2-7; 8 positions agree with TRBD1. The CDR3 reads CASSSVTGQASYEQYF. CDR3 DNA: TGTGCCAGCAGTTCGGTTACGGGACAGGCTTCCTACGAGCAGTACTTC.